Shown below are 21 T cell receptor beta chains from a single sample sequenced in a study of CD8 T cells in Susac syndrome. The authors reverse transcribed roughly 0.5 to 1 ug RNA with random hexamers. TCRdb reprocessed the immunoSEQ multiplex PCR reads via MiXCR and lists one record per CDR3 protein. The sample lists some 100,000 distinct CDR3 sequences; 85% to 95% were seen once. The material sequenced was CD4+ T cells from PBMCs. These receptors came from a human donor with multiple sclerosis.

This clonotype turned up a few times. CDR3: CASSFDSNQPQHF. The CDR3 region has the DNA TGTGCCAGCAGTTTCGACAGCAATCAGCCCCAGCATTTT. The chain is built from TRBV28 and TRBJ1-5; D remains unclear. The CDR3 is 13 residues long. V was trimmed by 3 bases and J by 1 base, leaving 4 bases between them. From germline, CDR1 is MDHEN and CDR2 SYDVKM.

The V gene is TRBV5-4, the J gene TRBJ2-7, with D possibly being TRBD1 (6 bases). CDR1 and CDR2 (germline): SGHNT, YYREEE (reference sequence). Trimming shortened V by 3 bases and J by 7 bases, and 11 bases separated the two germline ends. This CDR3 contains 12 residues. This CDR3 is CASSSRDTEQYF. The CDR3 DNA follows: TGTGCCAGCAGCTCTAGGGACACAGAGCAGTACTTC.

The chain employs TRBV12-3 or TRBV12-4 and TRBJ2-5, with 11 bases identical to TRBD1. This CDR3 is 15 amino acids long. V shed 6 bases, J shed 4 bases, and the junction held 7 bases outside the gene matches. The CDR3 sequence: CASRDTGTGGETQYF. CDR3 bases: TGTGCCAGCAGAGACACCGGGACAGGGGGAGAGACCCAGTACTTC.

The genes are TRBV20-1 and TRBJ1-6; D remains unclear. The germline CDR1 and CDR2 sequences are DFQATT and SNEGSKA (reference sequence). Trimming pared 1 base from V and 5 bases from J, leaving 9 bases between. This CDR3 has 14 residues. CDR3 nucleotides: TGCAGTGCTAGAGTGGGGTCAGATAATTCACCCCTCCACTTT. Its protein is CSARVGSDNSPLHF.

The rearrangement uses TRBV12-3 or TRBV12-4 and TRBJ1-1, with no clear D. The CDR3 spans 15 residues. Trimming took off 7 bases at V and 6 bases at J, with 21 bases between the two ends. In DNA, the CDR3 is TGTGCCAGCACCCCTCAGTGGGGTAGGAAATCTGAAGCTTTCTTT. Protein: CASTPQWGRKSEAFF.

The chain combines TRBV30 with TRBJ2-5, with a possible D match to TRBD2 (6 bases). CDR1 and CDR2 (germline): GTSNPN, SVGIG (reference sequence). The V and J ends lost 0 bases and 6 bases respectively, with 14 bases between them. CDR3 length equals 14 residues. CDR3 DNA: TGTGCCTGGAGTGTAAGGGACTCTGGGAAGACCCAGTACTTC. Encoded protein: CAWSVRDSGKTQYF.

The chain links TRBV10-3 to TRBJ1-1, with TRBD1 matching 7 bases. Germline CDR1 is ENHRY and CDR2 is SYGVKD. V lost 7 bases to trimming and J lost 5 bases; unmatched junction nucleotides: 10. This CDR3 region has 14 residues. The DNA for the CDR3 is TGTGCCATCACCGAACAGGGGAAGGAGACTGAAGCTTTCTTT. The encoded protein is CAITEQGKETEAFF.

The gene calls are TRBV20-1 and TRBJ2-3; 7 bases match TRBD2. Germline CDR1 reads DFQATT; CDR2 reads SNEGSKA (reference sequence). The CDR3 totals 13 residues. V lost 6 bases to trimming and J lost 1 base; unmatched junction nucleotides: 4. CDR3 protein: CSATGGGTDTQYF. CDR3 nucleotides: TGCAGTGCCACGGGAGGAGGCACAGATACGCAGTATTTT.

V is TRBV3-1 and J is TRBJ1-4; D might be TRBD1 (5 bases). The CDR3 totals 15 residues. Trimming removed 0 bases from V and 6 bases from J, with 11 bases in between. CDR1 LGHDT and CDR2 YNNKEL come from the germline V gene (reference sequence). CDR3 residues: CASSQDPGPDEKLFF. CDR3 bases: TGTGCCAGCAGCCAAGATCCGGGACCGGATGAAAAACTGTTTTTT.

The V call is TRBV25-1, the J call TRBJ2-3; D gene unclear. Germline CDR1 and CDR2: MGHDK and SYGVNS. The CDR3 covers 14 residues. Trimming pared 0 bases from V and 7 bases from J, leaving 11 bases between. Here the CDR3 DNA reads TGTGCCAGCAGTGAATACCAGCAGCAGCATACGCAGTATTTT. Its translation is CASSEYQQQHTQYF.

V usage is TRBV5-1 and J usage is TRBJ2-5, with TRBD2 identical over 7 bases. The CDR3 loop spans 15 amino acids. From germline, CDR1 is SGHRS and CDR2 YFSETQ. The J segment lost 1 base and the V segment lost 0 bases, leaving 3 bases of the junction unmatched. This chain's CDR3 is CASSLGPGGQETQYF. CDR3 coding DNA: TGCGCCAGCAGCTTGGGACCGGGGGGCCAAGAGACCCAGTACTTC.

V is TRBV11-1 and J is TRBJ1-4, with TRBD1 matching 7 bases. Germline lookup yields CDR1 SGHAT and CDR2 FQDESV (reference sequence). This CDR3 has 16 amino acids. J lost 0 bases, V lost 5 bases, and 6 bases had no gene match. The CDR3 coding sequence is TGTGCCAGCAGCACCGGGACAGTTGCAACTAATGAAAAACTGTTTTTT. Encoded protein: CASSTGTVATNEKLFF.

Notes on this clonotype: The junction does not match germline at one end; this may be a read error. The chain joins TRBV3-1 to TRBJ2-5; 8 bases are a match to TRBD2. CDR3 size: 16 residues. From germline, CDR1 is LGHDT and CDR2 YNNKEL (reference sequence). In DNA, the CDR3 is TGTGCCAGCAGCCAAGACGCGACGGGGGGGCCGCAGACCCAGCACTTC. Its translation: CASSQDATGGPQTQHF.

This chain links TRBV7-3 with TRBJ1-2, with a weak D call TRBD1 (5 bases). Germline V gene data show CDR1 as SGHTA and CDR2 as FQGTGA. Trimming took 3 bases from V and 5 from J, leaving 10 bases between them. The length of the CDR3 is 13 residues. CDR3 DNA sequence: TGTGCCAGCAGCTTGGGACCGAAGTATGGCTACACCTTC. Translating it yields CASSLGPKYGYTF.

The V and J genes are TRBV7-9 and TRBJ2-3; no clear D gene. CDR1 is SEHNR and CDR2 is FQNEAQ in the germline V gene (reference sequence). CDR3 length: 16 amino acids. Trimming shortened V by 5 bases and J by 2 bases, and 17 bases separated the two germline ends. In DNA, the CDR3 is TGTGCCAGCAGCCAGAAGGGCTATTCGATCACAGATACGCAGTATTTT. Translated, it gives CASSQKGYSITDTQYF.

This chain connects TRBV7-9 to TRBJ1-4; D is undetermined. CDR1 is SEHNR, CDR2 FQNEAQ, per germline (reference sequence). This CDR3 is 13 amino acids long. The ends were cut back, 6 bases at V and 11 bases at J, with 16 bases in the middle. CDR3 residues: CASSVGTYGKLFF. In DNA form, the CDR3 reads TGTGCCAGCAGTGTGGGAACTTATGGGAAACTGTTTTTT.

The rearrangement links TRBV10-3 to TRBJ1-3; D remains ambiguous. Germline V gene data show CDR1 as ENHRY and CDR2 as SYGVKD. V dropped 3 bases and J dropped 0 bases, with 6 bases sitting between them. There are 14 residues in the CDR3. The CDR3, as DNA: TGTGCCATCAGTGACGGCGTCTCTGGAAACACCATATATTTT. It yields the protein CAISDGVSGNTIYF.

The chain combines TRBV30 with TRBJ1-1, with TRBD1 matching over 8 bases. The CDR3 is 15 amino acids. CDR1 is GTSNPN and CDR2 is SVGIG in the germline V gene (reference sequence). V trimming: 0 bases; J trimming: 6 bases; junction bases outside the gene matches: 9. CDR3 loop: CAWSVIRTGSSEAFF. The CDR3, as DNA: TGTGCCTGGAGTGTAATACGGACAGGGAGTTCTGAAGCTTTCTTT.

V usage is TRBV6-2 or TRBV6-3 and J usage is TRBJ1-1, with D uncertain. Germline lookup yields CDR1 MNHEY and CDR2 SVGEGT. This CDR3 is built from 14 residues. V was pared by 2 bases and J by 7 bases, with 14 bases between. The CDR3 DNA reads TGTGCCAGCAGTTACACTCGGGGAAGTAATGAAGCTTTCTTT. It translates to CASSYTRGSNEAFF.

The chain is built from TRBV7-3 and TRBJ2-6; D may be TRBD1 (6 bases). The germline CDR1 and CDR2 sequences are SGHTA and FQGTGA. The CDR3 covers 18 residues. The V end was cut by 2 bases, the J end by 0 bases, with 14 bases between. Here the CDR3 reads CASSLLSTGSSGANVLTF. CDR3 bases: TGTGCCAGCAGCTTATTGAGTACAGGGAGCTCTGGGGCCAACGTCCTGACTTTC.

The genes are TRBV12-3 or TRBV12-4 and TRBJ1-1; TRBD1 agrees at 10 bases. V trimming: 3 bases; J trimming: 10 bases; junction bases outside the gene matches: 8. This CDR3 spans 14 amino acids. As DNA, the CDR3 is TGTGCCAGCAGTTTCGGGGGGACAGGGGACCCAGCTTTCTTT. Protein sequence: CASSFGGTGDPAFF.